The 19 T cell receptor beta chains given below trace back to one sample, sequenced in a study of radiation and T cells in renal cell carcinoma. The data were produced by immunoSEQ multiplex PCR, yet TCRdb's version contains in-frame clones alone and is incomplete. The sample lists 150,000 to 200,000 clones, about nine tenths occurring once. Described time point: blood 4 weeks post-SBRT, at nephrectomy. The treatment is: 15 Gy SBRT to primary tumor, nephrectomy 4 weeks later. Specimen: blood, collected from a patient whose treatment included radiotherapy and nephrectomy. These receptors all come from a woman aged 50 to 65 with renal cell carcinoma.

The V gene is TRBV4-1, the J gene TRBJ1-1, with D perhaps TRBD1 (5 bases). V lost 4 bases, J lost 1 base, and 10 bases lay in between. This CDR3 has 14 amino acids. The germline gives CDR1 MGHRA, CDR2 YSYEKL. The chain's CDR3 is CASSLPTGNTEAFF. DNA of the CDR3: TGCGCCAGCAGCCTTCCCACAGGGAACACTGAAGCTTTCTTT.

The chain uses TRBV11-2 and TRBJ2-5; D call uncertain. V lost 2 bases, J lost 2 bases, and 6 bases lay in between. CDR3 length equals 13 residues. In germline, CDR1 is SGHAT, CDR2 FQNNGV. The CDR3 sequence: CASSLQRQETQYF. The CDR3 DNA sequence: TGTGCCAGCAGCTTACAAAGACAAGAGACCCAGTACTTC.

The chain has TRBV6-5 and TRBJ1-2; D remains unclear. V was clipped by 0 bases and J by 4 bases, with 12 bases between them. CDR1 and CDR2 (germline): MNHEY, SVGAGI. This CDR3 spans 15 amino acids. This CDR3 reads CASSYSSTITYGYTF. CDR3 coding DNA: TGTGCCAGCAGTTACTCGTCTACGATAACCTATGGCTACACCTTC.

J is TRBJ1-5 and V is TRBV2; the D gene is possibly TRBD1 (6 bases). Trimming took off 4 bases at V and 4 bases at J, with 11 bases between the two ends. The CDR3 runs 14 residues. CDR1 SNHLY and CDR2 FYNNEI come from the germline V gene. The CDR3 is CASSVTGRNQPQHF. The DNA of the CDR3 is TGTGCCAGCAGTGTGACAGGCCGGAATCAGCCCCAGCATTTT.

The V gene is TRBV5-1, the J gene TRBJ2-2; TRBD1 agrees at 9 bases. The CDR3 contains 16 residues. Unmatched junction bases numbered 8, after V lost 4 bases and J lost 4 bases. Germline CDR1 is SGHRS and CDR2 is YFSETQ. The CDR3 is CASSAGQGRATGELFF. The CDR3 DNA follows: TGCGCCAGCAGCGCGGGACAGGGCCGCGCCACCGGGGAGCTGTTTTTT.

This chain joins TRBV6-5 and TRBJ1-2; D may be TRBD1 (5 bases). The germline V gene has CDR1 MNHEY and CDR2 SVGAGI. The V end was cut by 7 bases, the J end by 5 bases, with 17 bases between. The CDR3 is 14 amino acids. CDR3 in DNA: TGTGCCAGCACCCCCGGGGACTCTTCATATGGCTACACCTTC. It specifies CASTPGDSSYGYTF.

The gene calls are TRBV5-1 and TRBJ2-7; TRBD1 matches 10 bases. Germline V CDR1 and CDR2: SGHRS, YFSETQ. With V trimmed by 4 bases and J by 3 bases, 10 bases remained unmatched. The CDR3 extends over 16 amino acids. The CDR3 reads CASSDLRDRGFYEQYF. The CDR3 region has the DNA TGCGCCAGCAGCGACCTCCGGGACAGGGGCTTCTACGAGCAGTACTTC.

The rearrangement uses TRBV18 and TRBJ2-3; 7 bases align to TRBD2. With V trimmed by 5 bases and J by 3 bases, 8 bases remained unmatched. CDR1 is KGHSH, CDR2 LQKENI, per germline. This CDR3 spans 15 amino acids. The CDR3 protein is CASSITLAETDTQYF. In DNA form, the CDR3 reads TGTGCCAGCTCAATAACGCTAGCGGAAACAGATACGCAGTATTTT.

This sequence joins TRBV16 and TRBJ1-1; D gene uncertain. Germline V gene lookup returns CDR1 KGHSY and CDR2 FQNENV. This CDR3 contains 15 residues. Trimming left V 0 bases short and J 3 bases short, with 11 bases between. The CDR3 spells CASSQSRLRDTEAFF. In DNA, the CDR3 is TGTGCCAGCAGCCAATCGCGGCTGCGGGACACTGAAGCTTTCTTT.

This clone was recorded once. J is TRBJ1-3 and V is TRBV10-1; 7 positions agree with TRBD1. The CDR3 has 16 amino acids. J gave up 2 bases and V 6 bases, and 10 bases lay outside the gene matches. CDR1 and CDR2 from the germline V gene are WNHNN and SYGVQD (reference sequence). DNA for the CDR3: TGCGCCAGCAGCCTTTTCGCCGGGACAGCTGGAAACACCATATATTTT. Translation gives CASSLFAGTAGNTIYF.

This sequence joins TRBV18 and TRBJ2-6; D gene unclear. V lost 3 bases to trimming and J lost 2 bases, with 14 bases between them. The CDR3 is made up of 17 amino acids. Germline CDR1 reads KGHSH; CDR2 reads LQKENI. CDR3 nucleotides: TGTGCCAGCTCACCCGAAGGCAGGCAAACTGGGGCCAACGTCCTGACTTTC. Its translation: CASSPEGRQTGANVLTF.

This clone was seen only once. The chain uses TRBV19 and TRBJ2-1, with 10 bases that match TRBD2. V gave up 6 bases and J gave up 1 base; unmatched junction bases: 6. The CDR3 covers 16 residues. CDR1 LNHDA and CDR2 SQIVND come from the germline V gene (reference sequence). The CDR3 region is CASSSPGLASYNEQFF. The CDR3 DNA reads TGTGCCAGTAGCTCCCCGGGACTAGCGTCCTACAATGAGCAGTTCTTC.

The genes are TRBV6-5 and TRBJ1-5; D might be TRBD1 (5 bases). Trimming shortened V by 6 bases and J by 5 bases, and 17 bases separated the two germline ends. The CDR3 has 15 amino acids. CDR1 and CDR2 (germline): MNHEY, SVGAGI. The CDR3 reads CASSPLGRGDQPQHF. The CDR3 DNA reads TGTGCCAGCAGCCCGTTGGGGAGGGGCGATCAGCCCCAGCATTTT.

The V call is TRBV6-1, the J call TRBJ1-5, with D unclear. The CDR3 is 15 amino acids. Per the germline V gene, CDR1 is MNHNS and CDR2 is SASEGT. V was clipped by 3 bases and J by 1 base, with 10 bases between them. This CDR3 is CASSDAELSNQPQHF. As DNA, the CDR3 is TGTGCCAGCAGTGATGCAGAGCTCAGCAATCAGCCCCAGCATTTT.

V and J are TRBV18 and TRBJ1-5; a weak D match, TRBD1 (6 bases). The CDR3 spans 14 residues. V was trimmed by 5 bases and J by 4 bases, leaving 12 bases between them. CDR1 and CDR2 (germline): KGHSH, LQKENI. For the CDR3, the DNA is TGTGCCAGCTCAGAACAGGGCGGGAATCAGCCCCAGCATTTT. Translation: CASSEQGGNQPQHF. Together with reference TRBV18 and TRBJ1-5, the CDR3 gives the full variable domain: NAGVMQNPRHLVRRRGQEARLRCSPMKGHSHVYWYRQLPEEGLKFMVYLQKENIIDESGMPKERFSAEFPKEGPSILRIQQVVRGDSAAYFCASSEQGGNQPQHFGDGTRLSIL.

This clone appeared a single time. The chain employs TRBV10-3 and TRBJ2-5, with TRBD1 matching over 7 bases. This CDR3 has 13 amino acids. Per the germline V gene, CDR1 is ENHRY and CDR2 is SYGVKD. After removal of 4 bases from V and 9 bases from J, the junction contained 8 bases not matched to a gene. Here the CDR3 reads CAISAETGWAQYF. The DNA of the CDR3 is TGTGCCATCAGTGCAGAGACAGGGTGGGCCCAGTACTTC.

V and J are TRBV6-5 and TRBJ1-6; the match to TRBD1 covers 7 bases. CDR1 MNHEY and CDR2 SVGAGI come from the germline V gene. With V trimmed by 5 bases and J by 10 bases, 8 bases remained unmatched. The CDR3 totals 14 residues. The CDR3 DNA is TGTGCCAGCAGTACTGACAGGGTATACTCACCCCTCCACTTT. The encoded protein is CASSTDRVYSPLHF.

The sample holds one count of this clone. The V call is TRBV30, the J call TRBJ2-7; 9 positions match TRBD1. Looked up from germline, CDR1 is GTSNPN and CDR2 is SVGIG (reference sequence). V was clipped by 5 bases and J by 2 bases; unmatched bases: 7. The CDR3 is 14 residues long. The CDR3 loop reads CAWSPGTGTYEQYF. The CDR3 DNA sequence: TGTGCCTGGTCACCCGGGACAGGGACCTACGAGCAGTACTTC. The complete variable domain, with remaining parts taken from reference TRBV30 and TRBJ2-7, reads SQTIHQWPATLVQPVGSPLSLECTVEGTSNPNLYWYRQAAGRGLQLLFYSVGIGQISSEVPQNLSASRPQDRQFILSSKKLLLSDSGFYLCAWSPGTGTYEQYFGPGTRLTVT.

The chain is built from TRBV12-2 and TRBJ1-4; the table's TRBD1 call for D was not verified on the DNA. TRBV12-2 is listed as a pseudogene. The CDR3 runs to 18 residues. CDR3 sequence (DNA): TGTGCAAGTCGCTTAGCGACAGGGAGGCCACGTAATAATGAAAAACTGTTTTTT. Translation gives CASRLATGRPRNNEKLFF.